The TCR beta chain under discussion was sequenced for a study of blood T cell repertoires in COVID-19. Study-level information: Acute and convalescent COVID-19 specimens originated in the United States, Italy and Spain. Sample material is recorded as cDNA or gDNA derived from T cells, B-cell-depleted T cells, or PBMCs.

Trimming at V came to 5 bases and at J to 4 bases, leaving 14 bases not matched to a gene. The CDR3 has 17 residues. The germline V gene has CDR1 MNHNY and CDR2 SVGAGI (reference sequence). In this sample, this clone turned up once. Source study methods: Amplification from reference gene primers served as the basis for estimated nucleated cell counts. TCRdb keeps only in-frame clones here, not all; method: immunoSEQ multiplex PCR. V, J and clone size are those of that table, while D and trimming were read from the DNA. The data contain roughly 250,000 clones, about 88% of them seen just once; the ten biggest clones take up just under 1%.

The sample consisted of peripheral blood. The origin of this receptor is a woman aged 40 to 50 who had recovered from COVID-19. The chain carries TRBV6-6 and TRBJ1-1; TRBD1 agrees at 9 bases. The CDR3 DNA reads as TGTGCCAGCAGTCACAATACGGGACAGGGAGTAGTCACTGAAGCTTTCTTT. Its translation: CASSHNTGQGVVTEAFF.